This is a list of T cell receptor beta chains from one sample in a study of blood T cell repertoires in COVID-19. The assay was immunoSEQ multiplex PCR, and TCRdb's table has in-frame clones only and misses some. The sample lists some 150,000 clones, 82% seen once, with about 8% in the top ten. The sample taken for sequencing was peripheral blood. The receptors here all came from a woman between 65 and 79 years old with acute or convalescent COVID-19. Both conserved end residues are part of each CDR3. The order of the fields is J gene, V gene, clone size, D gene, CDR3 DNA, CDR3 protein. D genes are given only for firm matches. The size of a clone is reported for some rows only, either as once, few or many, or as a class for expanded clones.

j_gene: TRBJ1-1; v_gene: TRBV28; abundance: .; d_gene: .; CDR3nt: TGTGCCAGCGCGGAGGGCAACACTGAAGCTTTCTTT; CDR3aa: CASAEGNTEAFF
j_gene: TRBJ1-4; v_gene: TRBV19; abundance: .; d_gene: TRBD1; CDR3nt: TGTGCCAGTAGTATCGGGTCACAGGGGGGTAATGAAAAACTGTTTTTT; CDR3aa: CASSIGSQGGNEKLFF
j_gene: TRBJ2-5; v_gene: TRBV5-1; abundance: .; d_gene: TRBD2; CDR3nt: TGCGCCAGCAGCTGGAGGCGGGGGGGGGAAGAGACCCAGTACTTC; CDR3aa: CASSWRRGGEETQYF
j_gene: TRBJ2-3; v_gene: TRBV18; abundance: .; d_gene: .; CDR3nt: TGTGCCAGCTCACTACAGGATCTGCGATCAGATACGCAGTATTTT; CDR3aa: CASSLQDLRSDTQYF
j_gene: TRBJ1-4; v_gene: TRBV12-3/TRBV12-4; abundance: .; d_gene: .; CDR3nt: TGTGCCAGCAGTCAACGGGTTCGTGGACTGTTTTTT; CDR3aa: CASSQRVRGLFF
j_gene: TRBJ1-2; v_gene: TRBV27; abundance: .; d_gene: .; CDR3nt: TGTGCCAGCAGTCCACAGGGAGTAGCATATGGCTACACCTTC; CDR3aa: CASSPQGVAYGYTF
j_gene: TRBJ2-2; v_gene: TRBV7-8; abundance: .; d_gene: TRBD2; CDR3nt: TGTGCCAGCAGCCTTACGGGACTAGCGGGGGGTTCCGGGGAGCTGTTTTTT; CDR3aa: CASSLTGLAGGSGELFF
j_gene: TRBJ2-7; v_gene: TRBV6-5; abundance: .; d_gene: .; CDR3nt: TGTGCCAGCACATCCCCGGGACATCTCTACGAGCAGTACTTC; CDR3aa: CASTSPGHLYEQYF
j_gene: TRBJ1-1; v_gene: TRBV19; abundance: .; d_gene: .; CDR3nt: TGTGCCAGTAACATCGGACAGTTGAACACTGAAGCTTTCTTT; CDR3aa: CASNIGQLNTEAFF
j_gene: TRBJ1-1; v_gene: TRBV10-3; abundance: few; d_gene: TRBD1; CDR3nt: TGTGCCATCAGCGAGATGGGGACAGCAATGAACACTGAAGCTTTCTTT; CDR3aa: CAISEMGTAMNTEAFF
j_gene: TRBJ1-5; v_gene: TRBV19; abundance: .; d_gene: .; CDR3nt: TGTGCCAGTAGTATAGTCCTTTATAGCAATCAGCCCCAGCATTTT; CDR3aa: CASSIVLYSNQPQHF
j_gene: TRBJ2-7; v_gene: TRBV6-2/TRBV6-3; abundance: .; d_gene: TRBD1; CDR3nt: TGTGCCAGCAGTGCGCGACAGGGGGCCTACGAGCAGTACTTC; CDR3aa: CASSARQGAYEQYF
j_gene: TRBJ2-7; v_gene: TRBV28; abundance: .; d_gene: .; CDR3nt: TGTGCCAGCAGTCCCCCCGGCGGGAAGCAGTACTTC; CDR3aa: CASSPPGGKQYF
j_gene: TRBJ1-1; v_gene: TRBV5-5; abundance: .; d_gene: TRBD1; CDR3nt: TGTGCCAGCAGCATCGGGACAGCGAACACTGAAGCTTTCTTT; CDR3aa: CASSIGTANTEAFF
j_gene: TRBJ2-5; v_gene: TRBV6-1; abundance: .; d_gene: TRBD2; CDR3nt: TGTGCCAGCAGTGAAGCGGGGGGGGAGACCCAGTACTTC; CDR3aa: CASSEAGGETQYF
j_gene: TRBJ1-6; v_gene: TRBV7-2; abundance: .; d_gene: .; CDR3nt: TGTGCCAGCAGCTTAGCCAGGTCTGGTAGGGGTTTTTCACCCCTCCACTTT; CDR3aa: CASSLARSGRGFSPLHF
j_gene: TRBJ1-2; v_gene: TRBV7-8; abundance: .; d_gene: .; CDR3nt: TGTGCCAGCAGCCTCGGACAGCCCGGGACAATTTATGGCTACACCTTC; CDR3aa: CASSLGQPGTIYGYTF
j_gene: TRBJ2-1; v_gene: TRBV28; abundance: once; d_gene: .; CDR3nt: TGTGCCAGCACGGACAGATTCAATGAGCAGTTCTTC; CDR3aa: CASTDRFNEQFF
j_gene: TRBJ2-2; v_gene: TRBV30; abundance: many; d_gene: .; CDR3nt: TGTGCCGGCCATTCTAGCGCGTACACCGGGGAGCTGTTTTTT; CDR3aa: CAGHSSAYTGELFF
j_gene: TRBJ1-3; v_gene: TRBV7-2; abundance: .; d_gene: TRBD1; CDR3nt: TGTGCCAGCAGCACGCACCGGACAGGGGGAGGAAACACCATATATTTT; CDR3aa: CASSTHRTGGGNTIYF
j_gene: TRBJ2-1; v_gene: TRBV4-3; abundance: .; d_gene: .; CDR3nt: TGCGCCAGCAGCCTTCACATGGGAGTAGACAATGAGCAGTTCTTC; CDR3aa: CASSLHMGVDNEQFF
j_gene: TRBJ2-2; v_gene: TRBV30; abundance: once; d_gene: .; CDR3nt: TGTGCCTGGAGTGTTACCAGTTTGCGTCAGGCCGGGGAGCTGTTTTTT; CDR3aa: CAWSVTSLRQAGELFF
j_gene: TRBJ2-2; v_gene: TRBV29-1; abundance: .; d_gene: TRBD2; CDR3nt: TGCAGCGTTTCTGGGGGGGGGTTGGGGCCCGGGGAGCTGTTTTTT; CDR3aa: CSVSGGGLGPGELFF
j_gene: TRBJ1-3; v_gene: TRBV6-2/TRBV6-3; abundance: .; d_gene: .; CDR3nt: TGTGCCAGCAGCCCCGCGACAGTCTCTGGAAACACCATATATTTT; CDR3aa: CASSPATVSGNTIYF
j_gene: TRBJ2-2; v_gene: TRBV11-3; abundance: .; d_gene: TRBD2; CDR3nt: TGTGCCAGCAGCTTGTGGGGGGGCACCGGGGAGCTGTTTTTT; CDR3aa: CASSLWGGTGELFF
j_gene: TRBJ1-6; v_gene: TRBV18; abundance: .; d_gene: TRBD1; CDR3nt: TGTGCCAGCTCCTCGGTTCTTAGACAGGGGGCTCTGCGCGGTTCACCCCTCCACTTT; CDR3aa: CASSSVLRQGALRGSPLHF
j_gene: TRBJ1-6; v_gene: TRBV5-1; abundance: .; d_gene: TRBD1; CDR3nt: TGCGCCAGCACTTTTGGGGGACAGGGTAATTCACCCCTCCACTTT; CDR3aa: CASTFGGQGNSPLHF
j_gene: TRBJ1-2; v_gene: TRBV5-1; abundance: .; d_gene: TRBD1; CDR3nt: TGCGCCAGCAGCTTGGCCAACAGGGGAGTAGTTGGCTACACCTTC; CDR3aa: CASSLANRGVVGYTF
j_gene: TRBJ2-3; v_gene: TRBV11-2; abundance: .; d_gene: TRBD2; CDR3nt: TGTGCCAGCAGCTTAGGGACTAGCGGGAGGGCAGATACGCAGTATTTT; CDR3aa: CASSLGTSGRADTQYF
j_gene: TRBJ1-2; v_gene: TRBV28; abundance: .; d_gene: .; CDR3nt: TGTGCCAGCAGTTTTCTTGGGGGCTACTACTATGGCTACACCTTC; CDR3aa: CASSFLGGYYYGYTF
j_gene: TRBJ2-6; v_gene: TRBV18; abundance: .; d_gene: .; CDR3nt: TGTGCCAGCTCACCGGGCAGGGGAAATTCTGGGGCCAACGTCCTGACTTTC; CDR3aa: CASSPGRGNSGANVLTF
j_gene: TRBJ1-1; v_gene: TRBV29-1; abundance: .; d_gene: .; CDR3nt: TGCAGCGTTGGCGATGGAGACCCGCTTCTTGAAGCTTTCTTT; CDR3aa: CSVGDGDPLLEAFF
j_gene: TRBJ2-2; v_gene: TRBV7-7; abundance: few; d_gene: TRBD2; CDR3nt: TGTGCCAGCAGTTCCGGGACTAGCGGGAGAGCGGGCACCGGGGAGCTGTTTTTT; CDR3aa: CASSSGTSGRAGTGELFF
j_gene: TRBJ2-2; v_gene: TRBV7-8; abundance: .; d_gene: .; CDR3nt: TGTGCCAGCAGTCAGAGTGGCGGATCGAACACCGGGGAGCTGTTTTTT; CDR3aa: CASSQSGGSNTGELFF
j_gene: TRBJ2-2; v_gene: TRBV5-1; abundance: .; d_gene: .; CDR3nt: TGCGCCAGCAGCAGGGAAGGGGTAACCGGGGAGCTGTTTTTT; CDR3aa: CASSREGVTGELFF
j_gene: TRBJ2-7; v_gene: TRBV15; abundance: .; d_gene: .; CDR3nt: TGTGCCACCAGCAGAGACAGGGTTTACGAGCAGTACTTC; CDR3aa: CATSRDRVYEQYF
j_gene: TRBJ2-3; v_gene: TRBV6-1; abundance: .; d_gene: TRBD2; CDR3nt: TGTGCCAGCAGTGAAGAGGTCAGGACTAGCGGGAGTAGGGATACGCAGTATTTT; CDR3aa: CASSEEVRTSGSRDTQYF
j_gene: TRBJ2-1; v_gene: TRBV3-1/TRBV3-2; abundance: .; d_gene: .; CDR3nt: TGTGCCAGCAGCCAAGAATGGGGAGGTTTATACAATGAGCAGTTCTTC; CDR3aa: CASSQEWGGLYNEQFF